This TCR beta chain was obtained from a study of blood T cell repertoires in COVID-19 (dated by TCRdb to about 2020). Some background on the complete study: Samples covering the acute and convalescent phases of COVID-19 were provided by collaborators in the United States, Italy and Spain. The material from the prospective study consisted of cDNA or gDNA derived from T cells, B-cell-depleted T cells, or PBMCs. Deeply sampled blood TCRbeta repertoires from subjects exposed to, actively infected with, or recovered from COVID-19 were included in the dataset. The repertoires were released in a freely available public database meant as a resource for research on the immune response to SARS-CoV-2. The samples were drawn from two sources: the first 160 participants of the ongoing ImmuneRACE study, and 950 to 1,500 subjects contributed by 6 global collaborators. Nearly every sample came with metadata listing a de-identified subject ID, COVID-19 status, age in years and sex. Where available, HLA class I and class II types were obtained from metadata supplied by the sample provider rather than from assay-based typing. Results and caveats for the whole study, not just this receptor: The quantity of clinical and demographic metadata differed by source and by participant and was supplied without curation.

A few counts support this clone. The antigen it recognizes is unknown. Per-base quality was not reported, and no clone a single base away is much larger than it. Inclusive of the bounding cysteine and phenylalanine, the CDR3 is 14 residues long. The CDR3 DNA has 42 bases and is translated from base 1. The trim is 0 bases for V and 7 bases for J, with a gap of 12 bases between the germline ends. CDR1 and CDR2 (SGHNT, YENEEA) derive from the germline V gene. TCRbeta CDR3 regions were amplified from genomic DNA by means of the immunoSEQ Assay, a bias-controlled multiplex PCR. Per the original workflow: Nucleated cell counts per sample were estimated from amplification of reference gene primers within the assay. Sequence reads were collapsed and filtered to measure the absolute abundance of every unique TCRbeta CDR3 rearrangement. For each sample, productive Simpson clonality was calculated as the square root of Simpson's diversity index across productive rearrangements. TCRdb took this table from immuneACCESS and kept in-frame rearrangements with V and J called. Such tables lack part of the clones; where checked against another copy, unresolved V genes explain under half of the gap, and the rest is unexplained. V and J calls and clone size follow that table, whereas D and trimming were derived from the DNA. The sample table shows just over 300,000 clones, and over 75% are seen once. Over 3.5% of the sample lies in the top ten.

Participants in the prospective study were enrolled through a virtual design, were aged roughly 18 to 100 years, and lived in fewer than 30 United States geographic areas. In the prospective study, cohorts were assigned on the basis of participant-reported clinical history obtained from a screening survey and a study questionnaire. For ImmuneRACE Cohort 3, a participant was defined as recovered based on two consecutive negative NP/OP PCR tests, clearance by a healthcare professional, or resolution of symptoms. In the prospective study, whole blood, serum and a nasopharyngeal or oropharyngeal swab were collected from each participant by mobile phlebotomists. Additional blood draws and questionnaires over a roughly two-month period could optionally be provided by prospective study participants. Blood samples from the prospective study were shipped frozen or at room temperature prior to DNA extraction.

This receptor was taken from a man aged 25 to 40 who had recovered from COVID-19. The rearrangement combines TRBV11-3 with TRBJ2-5; a tentative D match to TRBD2 spans 6 bases. Sequenced material: PBMCs or T cells enriched from blood (not recorded which). The DNA sequence is as follows: TGTGCCAGCAGCTTAGAGGAGGGTAGCGGGACCCAGTACTTC. It translates as CASSLEEGSGTQYF.